This T cell receptor beta chain was captured by sequencing in a study of neurological immune-mediated disorders. Findings of the study overall: The multiple sclerosis repertoire cluster had no association with any clinical or MRI feature. CDR3 amino acid sequences found in expanded clones were never shared across subjects, suggesting private repertoires in all groups. Among 34 multiple sclerosis patients, 18 had repertoires that phylogenetic grouping placed in one related-CDR3 cluster, a possible signature.

Germline V CDR1 and CDR2: SEHNR, FQNEAQ (reference sequence). This CDR3 is 13 amino acids long. V lost 0 bases and J lost 4, with 4 bases in between. This clonotype has at least ten counts. Antigen specificity is unknown. Every sequencing run produced over 170 million TCR-beta sequences, and the sequences from any one run covered 15-18 subjects. TCRdb reanalysed the 5' RACE reads using MiXCR and keeps one entry per CDR3 protein. Of about 89,000 distinct CDR3 sequences in the sample, 2.5% to 3% were seen once. Material for sequencing was PBMCs. The chain uses TRBV7-9 and TRBJ1-3; D not certain. This clonotype was obtained from a woman in her thirties with multiple sclerosis. CDR3 nucleotide sequence: TGTGCCAGCAGCTTAGCGTCCGGAAACACCATATATTTT. Translation gives CASSLASGNTIYF. Full variable domain (rest looked up from reference TRBV7-9 and TRBJ1-3): DTGVSQNPRHKITKRGQNVTFRCDPISEHNRLYWYRQTLGQGPEFLTYFQNEAQLEKSRLLSDRFSAERPKGSFSTLEIQRTEQGDSAMYLCASSLASGNTIYFGEGSWLTVV.